The 20 T cell receptor beta chains listed next were all sequenced from one sample in a study of cytomegalovirus exposure and HLA in healthy donors. PCR involved 60 Vbeta and 13 Jbeta primers. Libraries were prepared by immunoSEQ multiplex PCR; TCRdb keeps only in-frame clonotypes and omits some of them. The sample has around 75,000 clones, and its top ten clones hold approximately 13%. The sample taken for sequencing was PBMCs. These receptors came from a man aged 50-60 years in good health and CMV-seropositive.

The chain carries TRBV18 and TRBJ1-4; TRBD1 matches 12 bases. Trimming at V came to 2 bases and at J to 7 bases, leaving 8 bases not matched to a gene. CDR1 and CDR2 (germline): KGHSH, LQKENI. This CDR3 has 17 residues. The CDR3 region is CASSPTGTGGPIEKLFF. The CDR3 region has the DNA TGTGCCAGCTCACCAACCGGGACAGGGGGCCCAATTGAAAAACTGTTTTTT.

V and J are TRBV5-5 and TRBJ2-7; TRBD1 agrees at 9 bases. Trimming took 3 bases from V and 5 from J; bases not matched to a gene: 6. CDR1 and CDR2 from the germline V gene are SGHKS and YYEKEE (reference sequence). This CDR3 has 14 amino acids. CDR3 sequence: CASSYPGQGDEQYF. CDR3 DNA: TGTGCCAGCAGCTACCCGGGACAGGGAGACGAGCAGTACTTC.

This rearrangement joins TRBV25-1 to TRBJ1-2; 9 bases agree with TRBD1. CDR1 is MGHDK and CDR2 is SYGVNS in the germline V gene. The CDR3 covers 15 residues. Unmatched junction bases numbered 11, after V lost 6 bases and J lost 6 bases. The DNA for the CDR3 is TGTGCCAGCAGCGGCGGGACAGGGAGGTTCGATGGCTACACCTTC. Amino acid sequence: CASSGGTGRFDGYTF.

The chain recombines TRBV7-9 with TRBJ1-5; TRBD1 is a possible D gene (5 bases). Germline CDR1 SEHNR, CDR2 FQNEAQ (reference sequence). The CDR3 covers 14 residues. V was pared by 0 bases and J by 6 bases, with 9 bases between. In nucleotides, the CDR3 is TGTGCCAGCAGCTTAGCGGGGGAGGGTCAGCCCCAGCATTTT. It yields the protein CASSLAGEGQPQHF.

V usage is TRBV29-1 and J usage is TRBJ2-7; D gene unclear. The CDR3 spans 12 residues. The germline V and J ends were trimmed by 5 bases and 7 bases, with 15 bases remaining between them. Germline-derived CDR1 and CDR2 are SQVTM and ANQGSEA. CDR3 in DNA: TGCAGCGTTTTGGGCCGTCCTGGGGAGCAGTACTTC. It translates to CSVLGRPGEQYF.

V is TRBV18 and J is TRBJ2-3, with 8 positions matching TRBD1. The CDR3 is 15 amino acids. Germline V gene data show CDR1 as KGHSH and CDR2 as LQKENI. V was clipped by 6 bases and J by 4 bases; unmatched bases: 9. The CDR3 DNA follows: TGTGCCAGCTCCGGAGAACTGGACAGGGCAGATACGCAGTATTTT. Translated, it gives CASSGELDRADTQYF.

The V call is TRBV4-2, the J call TRBJ1-6; 7 nucleotides line up with TRBD1. This CDR3 spans 15 amino acids. Per the germline V gene, CDR1 is LGHNA and CDR2 is YNFKEQ. The V gene end was trimmed by 0 bases and the J gene end by 9 bases; junction bases not matched to a gene: 5. CDR3 nucleotides: TGTGCCAGCAGCCAAGAAGGAGGGGGCCGTTCACCCCTCCACTTT. It is translated as CASSQEGGGRSPLHF.

The chain is built from TRBV20-1 and TRBJ2-2; D remains ambiguous. Germline assignment: CDR1 DFQATT and CDR2 SNEGSKA (reference sequence). The length of the CDR3 is 11 residues. Trimming pared 3 bases from V and 5 bases from J, leaving 4 bases between. The DNA for the CDR3 is TGCAGTGCTAGCCGGACCGGGGAGCTGTTTTTT. Translated, it gives CSASRTGELFF.

The chain links TRBV28 to TRBJ2-1; 8 bases fit TRBD2. After removal of 5 bases from V and 7 bases from J, the junction contained 10 bases not matched to a gene. This CDR3 has 15 residues. Germline values: CDR1 MDHEN, CDR2 SYDVKM. CDR3 coding DNA: TGTGCCAGCAGTCCCAGCGGGAGAGGGCGGAATGAGCAGTTCTTC. Translating gives CASSPSGRGRNEQFF.

The chain links TRBV11-2 to TRBJ1-4; 7 nucleotides align to TRBD1. The ends lost 0 bases at V and 6 bases at J; junction bases unmatched: 4. In germline, CDR1 is SGHAT, CDR2 FQNNGV. This CDR3 is built from 15 residues. This CDR3 reads CASSLEGGGYEKLFF. The DNA of the CDR3 is TGTGCCAGCAGCTTAGAAGGGGGCGGGTATGAAAAACTGTTTTTT.

The CDR3 protein is CASSHDSGEQYV. The CDR3 coding sequence is TGTGCCAGCAGCCACGACAGCGGGGAGCAGTACGTC. This rearrangement joins TRBV5-4 to TRBJ2-7, with D tentatively TRBD2 (6 bases). Per the germline V gene, CDR1 is SGHNT and CDR2 is YYREEE (reference sequence). Trimming took off 4 bases at V and 7 bases at J, with 12 bases between the two ends. This CDR3 contains 12 residues.

Comments on this clone: The junction departs from the called germline gene at one end, perhaps through a read error. Other DNA sequences in this sample translate to the same CDR3. This chain joins TRBV27 and TRBJ2-7, with D possibly matching TRBD1 (7 bases). CDR3 size: 15 residues. In germline, CDR1 is MNHEY, CDR2 SMNVEV (reference sequence). The CDR3 region has the DNA TGCGCCAGCAGTTTATCGAAGGAGGGGGCAGGGGAGCAGTACTTC. Residues: CASSLSKEGAGEQYF.

The gene calls are TRBV10-2 and TRBJ1-2; no clear D gene. Trimming pared 2 bases from V and 4 bases from J, leaving 5 bases between. Germline V gene sequence: CDR1 WSHSY, CDR2 SAAADI. This CDR3 region has 12 residues. Written as DNA, the CDR3 is TGCGCCAGCAGTGAGGAGGGCTATGGCTACACCTTC. Protein product: CASSEEGYGYTF.

The chain uses TRBV7-9 and TRBJ1-5; 9 positions match TRBD1. J was trimmed by 5 bases and V by 5 bases; bases with no gene match: 13. CDR3 length: 17 residues. Germline V CDR1 and CDR2: SEHNR, FQNEAQ (reference sequence). The CDR3 DNA reads as TGTGCCAGCAGCCATCCTACCGGGACAGGGTATTATCAGCCCCAGCATTTT. Protein product: CASSHPTGTGYYQPQHF.

This chain links TRBV27 with TRBJ1-1, with unresolved D. There are 13 residues in the CDR3. V dropped 6 bases and J dropped 0 bases, with 8 bases sitting between them. Germline V lookup: CDR1 MNHEY, CDR2 SMNVEV (reference sequence). The CDR3 is CASSGILNTEAFF. For the CDR3, the DNA is TGTGCCAGCAGCGGGATTCTGAACACTGAAGCTTTCTTT.

This chain links TRBV7-9 with TRBJ2-3; D gene uncertain. Per the germline V gene, CDR1 is SEHNR and CDR2 is FQNEAQ (reference sequence). Trimming cost V 6 bases and J 4 bases, with 8 bases left between them. The CDR3 is made up of 12 amino acids. CDR3 nucleotide sequence: TGTGCCAGCAGTTCCGGTCCAGATACGCAGTATTTT. Translating gives CASSSGPDTQYF.

This chain links TRBV9 with TRBJ1-1; D perhaps matches TRBD1 (5 bases). The V gene lost 2 bases and the J gene lost 3 bases, with 11 bases spanning the gap. The CDR3 runs 14 residues. The germline V gene has CDR1 SGDLS and CDR2 YYNGEE. CDR3 in amino acids: CASSVAPGDTEAFF. In nucleotides, the CDR3 is TGTGCCAGCAGCGTCGCTCCGGGGGACACTGAAGCTTTCTTT.

V and J are TRBV5-1 and TRBJ2-5, with 9 bases identical to TRBD1. Germline V CDR1 and CDR2: SGHRS, YFSETQ. The CDR3 is 15 residues long. With 2 bases clipped from V and 4 bases from J, the junction kept 6 bases outside the gene matches. CDR3: CASSFLQGAGETQYF. The DNA for the CDR3 is TGCGCCAGCAGCTTCTTACAGGGGGCTGGAGAGACCCAGTACTTC.

The chain employs TRBV6-6 and TRBJ2-7; TRBD2 is a possible D gene (6 bases). The germline V and J ends were trimmed by 6 bases and 0 bases, with 15 bases remaining between them. This CDR3 has 15 residues. From germline, CDR1 is MNHNY and CDR2 SVGAGI (reference sequence). CDR3 in amino acids: CASSPGTALSYEQYV. CDR3 coding DNA: TGTGCCAGCAGCCCCGGGACTGCCCTCTCCTACGAGCAGTACGTC.

The genes are TRBV5-4 and TRBJ2-1, with D tentatively TRBD2 (5 bases). Deletions cut 4 bases from V and 8 bases from J, with 19 bases between. The CDR3 has 15 amino acids. Germline V gene lookup returns CDR1 SGHNT and CDR2 YYREEE (reference sequence). The CDR3 nucleotides read TGTGCCAGCAGCCGTGATCCCGGGGTGAGGGATGAGCAGTTCTTC. It encodes CASSRDPGVRDEQFF.